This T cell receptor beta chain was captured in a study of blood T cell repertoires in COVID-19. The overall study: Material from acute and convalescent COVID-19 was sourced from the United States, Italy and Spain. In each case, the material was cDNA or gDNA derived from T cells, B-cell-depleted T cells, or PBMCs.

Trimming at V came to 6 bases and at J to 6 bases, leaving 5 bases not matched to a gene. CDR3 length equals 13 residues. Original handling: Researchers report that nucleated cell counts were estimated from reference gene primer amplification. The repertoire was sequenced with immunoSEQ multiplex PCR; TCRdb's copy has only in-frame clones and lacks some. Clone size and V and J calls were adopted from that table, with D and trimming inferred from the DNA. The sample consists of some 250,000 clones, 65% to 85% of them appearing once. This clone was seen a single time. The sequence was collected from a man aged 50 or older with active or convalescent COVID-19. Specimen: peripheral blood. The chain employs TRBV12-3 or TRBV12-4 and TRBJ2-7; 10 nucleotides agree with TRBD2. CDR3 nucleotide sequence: TGTGCCAGCAGCCTAGCGGGGGCCTTCGAGCAGTACTTC. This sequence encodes CASSLAGAFEQYF.